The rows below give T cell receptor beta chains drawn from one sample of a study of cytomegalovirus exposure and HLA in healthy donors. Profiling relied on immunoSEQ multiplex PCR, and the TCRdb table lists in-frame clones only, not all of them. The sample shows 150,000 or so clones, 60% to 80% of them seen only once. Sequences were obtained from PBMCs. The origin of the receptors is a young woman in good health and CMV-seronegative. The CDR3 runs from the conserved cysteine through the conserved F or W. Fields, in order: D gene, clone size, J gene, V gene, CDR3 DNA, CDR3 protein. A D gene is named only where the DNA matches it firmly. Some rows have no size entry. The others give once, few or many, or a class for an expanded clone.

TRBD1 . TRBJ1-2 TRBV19 TGTGCCAGTAGTTACCTAACAGGGGACCATGGCTACACCTTC CASSYLTGDHGYTF
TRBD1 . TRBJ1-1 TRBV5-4 TGTGCCAGCAGCATCCGGACAGGGGGCCACACTGAAGCTTTCTTT CASSIRTGGHTEAFF
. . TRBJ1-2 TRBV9 TGTGCCAGCAGCGTAGAGGTGGGGCAATATGGCTACACCTTC CASSVEVGQYGYTF
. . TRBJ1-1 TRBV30 TGTGCCTGGACAGTGAACACTGAAGCTTTCTTT CAWTVNTEAFF
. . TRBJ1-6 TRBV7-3 TGTGCCAGCAGCTCGCAACGGAATTCACCCCTCCACTTT CASSSQRNSPLHF
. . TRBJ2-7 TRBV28 TGTGCCAGCAGTTTGGGGCGCGGGCAGTACTTC CASSLGRGQYF
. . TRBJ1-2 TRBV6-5 TGTGCCAGCAAGCTGACAGCAGACTATGGCTACACCTTC CASKLTADYGYTF
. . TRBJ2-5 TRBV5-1 TGCGCCAGCAGCTTTATCCCCACCGCTTCGGGAGAGACCCAGTACTTC CASSFIPTASGETQYF
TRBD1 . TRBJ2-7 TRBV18 TGTGCCAGCTCACCAGGGACAGGGGGCTGGTACGAGCAGTACTTC CASSPGTGGWYEQYF
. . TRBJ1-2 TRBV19 TGTGCCAGTAAACCGACAGGATCTGTTGGAAGCTACACCTTC CASKPTGSVGSYTF
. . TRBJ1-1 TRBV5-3 TGTGCCAAACCCAACGGGGTCCTCTTT CAKPNGVLF
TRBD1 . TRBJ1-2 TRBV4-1 TGCGCCAGCAGCCAAGAGGGAGGACAGGGGAGCGATGGCTACACCTTC CASSQEGGQGSDGYTF
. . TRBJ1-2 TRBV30 TGTGCCTGGAGGTTGGCCCCAGCGACTAACTATGGCTACACCTTC CAWRLAPATNYGYTF
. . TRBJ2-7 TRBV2 TGTGCCAGCAGTGAAAGTGGGGCCAGGGCTTCCTACGAGCAGTACTTC CASSESGARASYEQYF
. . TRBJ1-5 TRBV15 TGTGCCACCAGCAGAGAGGGGGGTAGCAATCAGCCCCAGCATTTT CATSREGGSNQPQHF
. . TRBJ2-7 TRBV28 TGTGCCAGCAGTTTTCCAGGGTGGGAGCAGTACTTC CASSFPGWEQYF
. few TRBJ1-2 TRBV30 TGTGCCTGGAGTGCGGGGGGTCCTGGCTACACCTTC CAWSAGGPGYTF
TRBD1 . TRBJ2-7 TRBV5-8 TGTGCCAGCAGCCCCGGGACAGGTGGGTTCTACGAGCAGTACTTC CASSPGTGGFYEQYF
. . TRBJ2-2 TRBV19 TGTGCCAGTAGTATAGACAGGGCGAACACCGGGGAGCTGTTTTTT CASSIDRANTGELFF
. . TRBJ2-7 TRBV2 TGTGCCAGCAGAGACCTATCCGGACAGAACTACGAGCAGTACTTC CASRDLSGQNYEQYF
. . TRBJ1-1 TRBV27 TGTGCCAGCAGTTTTTATGGTCAGACTGAAGCTTTCTTT CASSFYGQTEAFF
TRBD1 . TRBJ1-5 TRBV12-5 TGTGCTAGTGGTTTGTACCCTCCGTATTCGACAGGGGGCATGATAGGAAATCAGCCCCAGCATTTT CASGLYPPYSTGGMIGNQPQHF
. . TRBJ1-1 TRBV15 TGTGCCACCAGCAGAGACAGGGCTACCACTGAAGCTTTCTTT CATSRDRATTEAFF
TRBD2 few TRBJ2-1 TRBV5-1 TGCGCCAGCAGCTTGGCCTCTAGCGGGGGGGTCCGGGAGCAGTTCTTC CASSLASSGGVREQFF
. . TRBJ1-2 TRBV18 TGTGCCAGCTCCCCTACGGCGGGGGGCGCTATTAATGGCTACACCTTC CASSPTAGGAINGYTF
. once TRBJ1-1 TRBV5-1 TGCGCCAGCAGCCAGGGCAGGGGTCCTACGAGGGGAGCTTTCTTT CASSQGRGPTRGAFF
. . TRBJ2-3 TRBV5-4 TGTGCCAGCAGCTCGCCAGGAGGTCTTAGCACAGATACGCAGTATTTT CASSSPGGLSTDTQYF
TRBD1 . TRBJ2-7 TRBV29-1 TGCAGCGTGATAGGACAGGGGGCGTCCTACGAGCAGTACTTC CSVIGQGASYEQYF
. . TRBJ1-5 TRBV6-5 TGTGCCAGCCGTGCCCACAGGGACAATCAGCCCCAGCATTTT CASRAHRDNQPQHF
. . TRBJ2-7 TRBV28 TGTGCCAGCAGTTTAGCGGGGGCGATCGACGAGCAGTACTTC CASSLAGAIDEQYF
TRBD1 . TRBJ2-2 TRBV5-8 TGTGCCAGCAGCTTCAACAGGGGGAACACCGGGGAGCTGTTTTTT CASSFNRGNTGELFF
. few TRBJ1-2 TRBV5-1 TGCGCCAGCAGCTTTACAGCTAACTATGGCTACACCTTC CASSFTANYGYTF
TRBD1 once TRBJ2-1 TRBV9 TGTGCCAGCAGCCAAACAGGGGGCGCCCTCAATGAGCAGTTCTTC CASSQTGGALNEQFF
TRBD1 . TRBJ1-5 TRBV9 TGTGCCAGCAGCGTAATTTGTGCTTGGGACAGGGGAGGGGATAGCAATCAGCCCCAGCATTTT CASSVICAWDRGGDSNQPQHF
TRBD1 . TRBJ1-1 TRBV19 TGTGCCAGTAGTATAGGACAGGGATACACTGAAGCTTTCTTT CASSIGQGYTEAFF
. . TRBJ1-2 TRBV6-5 TGTGCCAGCAGTCATCAGGGTGAGGACGGCTACACCTTC CASSHQGEDGYTF
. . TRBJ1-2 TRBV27 TGTGCCAGCAGCAAGGGGGGGCAGAAGACGAATGGCTACACCTTC CASSKGGQKTNGYTF
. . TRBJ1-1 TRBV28 TGTGCCAGCCTATCTCCGGGGGTGCCGAGGTCGGAGACTGAAGCTTTCTTT CASLSPGVPRSETEAFF
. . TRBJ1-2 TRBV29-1 TGCAGCGTTCGGGACAATGGCTATGGCTACACCTTC CSVRDNGYGYTF
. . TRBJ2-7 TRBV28 TGTGCCAGCACGCAGGGTGGGGACTACGAGCAGTACTTC CASTQGGDYEQYF
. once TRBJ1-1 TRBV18 TGTGCCAGCTCGCCAGGGACTACGACCAACACTGAAGCTTTCTTT CASSPGTTTNTEAFF
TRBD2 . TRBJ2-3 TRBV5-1 TGCGCCAGCGGTCCAGGCAGCGGGGGGGCTCCAGATACGCAGTATTTT CASGPGSGGAPDTQYF
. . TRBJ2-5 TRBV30 TGTGCCTGCCAAGCGGTCAAACAAGAGACCCAGTACTTC CACQAVKQETQYF
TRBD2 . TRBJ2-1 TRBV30 TGTGCCTGGAGTGTACGAGGCGGGGGGGATGAGCAGTTCTTC CAWSVRGGGDEQFF
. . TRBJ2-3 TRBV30 TGTGCCTGGAGTGGCTTGCGGGGGACAATGCCCGGCACAGATACGCAGTATTTT CAWSGLRGTMPGTDTQYF
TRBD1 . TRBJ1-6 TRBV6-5 TGTGCCACTTCGACAGGGGGCTCACCCCTCCACTTT CATSTGGSPLHF
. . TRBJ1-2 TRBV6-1 TGTGCCAGCAGTGAACTAAGGAGGGTTAACAGCCCGGGCTACACCTTC CASSELRRVNSPGYTF
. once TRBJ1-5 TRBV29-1 TGCAGCGTCTCAGGGTCGGGCAATCAGCCCCAGCATTTT CSVSGSGNQPQHF
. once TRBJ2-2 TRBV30 TGTGCCTGGAGTGGGAGGGCGAACACCGGGGAGCTGTTTTTT CAWSGRANTGELFF
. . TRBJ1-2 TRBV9 TGTGCCAGCAGCCTCCAAGCTGAGGGGGGGGGCTATGGCTACACCTTC CASSLQAEGGGYGYTF
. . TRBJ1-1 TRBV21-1 TGTGCCAGCAGCCCCCGTGGGGACAGGGTGGGGGTTATGAACACTGAAGCTTTCTTT CASSPRGDRVGVMNTEAFF
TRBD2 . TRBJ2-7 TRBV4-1 TGCGCCAGCAGCCACGGACTAGCGGACTTCTACGAGCAGTACTTC CASSHGLADFYEQYF
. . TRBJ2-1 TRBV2 TGTGCCACCGGGACTTACCCCTACAATGAGCAGTTCTTC CATGTYPYNEQFF
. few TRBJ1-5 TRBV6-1 TGTGCCAGCCTCACAGGGAGTCAGCCCCAGCATTTT CASLTGSQPQHF
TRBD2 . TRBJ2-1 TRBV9 TGTGCCAGCAGCGTAGGGGGGGGAAGCTCCTACAATGAGCAGTTCTTC CASSVGGGSSYNEQFF
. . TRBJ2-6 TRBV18 TGTGCCAGCTCAGCCGACAGGACTGGGGCCAACGTCCTGACTTTC CASSADRTGANVLTF
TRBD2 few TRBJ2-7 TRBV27 TGTGCCAGCAGTTTATCTAAAGCGGGGGTTACCTACGAGCAGTACTTC CASSLSKAGVTYEQYF